The clone carrying this TCR beta chain has a count of ten or more. Researchers prepared the TCRbeta library using unique molecular identifiers, the study reports. From the PCR reads, TCRdb called clonotypes with MiXCR, one entry per CDR3 protein. This table holds approximately 800,000 distinct CDR3 sequences, around 17% found once. The data stem from a study of T-cell reconstitution after alpha-beta-depleted transplantation in children. Sequenced material: PBMCs, mostly from graft donor cells, taken 360 days after TCRalphabeta/CD19-depleted stem cell transplant. This TCR came from a male patient between 5 and 17 years old who had a stem cell transplant for acute lymphoblastic leukemia, so the T cells may come from the graft donor.

The CDR3 region is CASSSLDPQETQYF. The DNA of the CDR3 is TGCGCCAGCAGCTCACTAGACCCCCAGGAGACCCAGTACTTC. The chain combines TRBV5-1 with TRBJ2-5, with a possible D match to TRBD2 (5 bases). CDR3 length: 14 amino acids. V was pared by 3 bases and J by 5 bases, with 14 bases between. Germline V CDR1 and CDR2: SGHRS, YFSETQ.